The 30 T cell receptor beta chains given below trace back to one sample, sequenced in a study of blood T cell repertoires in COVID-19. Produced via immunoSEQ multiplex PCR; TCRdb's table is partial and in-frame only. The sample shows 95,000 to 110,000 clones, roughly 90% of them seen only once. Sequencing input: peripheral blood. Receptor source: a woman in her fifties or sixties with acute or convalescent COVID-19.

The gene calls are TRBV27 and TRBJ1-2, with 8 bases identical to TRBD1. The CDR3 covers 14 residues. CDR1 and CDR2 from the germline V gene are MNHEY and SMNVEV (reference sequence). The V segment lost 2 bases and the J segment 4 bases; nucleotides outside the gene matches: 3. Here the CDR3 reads CASSLQGATYGYTF. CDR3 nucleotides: TGTGCCAGCAGTTTACAGGGGGCAACCTATGGCTACACCTTC.

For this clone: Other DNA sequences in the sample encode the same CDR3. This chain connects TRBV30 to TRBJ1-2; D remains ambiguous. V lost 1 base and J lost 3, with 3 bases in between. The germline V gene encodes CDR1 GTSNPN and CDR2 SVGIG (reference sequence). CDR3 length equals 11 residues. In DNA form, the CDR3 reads TGTGCCTGGAGTGCTGACTATGGCTACACCTTC. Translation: CAWSADYGYTF.

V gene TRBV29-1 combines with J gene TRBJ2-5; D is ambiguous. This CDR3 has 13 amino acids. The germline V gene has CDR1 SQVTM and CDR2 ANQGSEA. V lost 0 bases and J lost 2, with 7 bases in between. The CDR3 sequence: CSVEDWQQETQYF. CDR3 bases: TGCAGCGTTGAAGATTGGCAGCAAGAGACCCAGTACTTC.

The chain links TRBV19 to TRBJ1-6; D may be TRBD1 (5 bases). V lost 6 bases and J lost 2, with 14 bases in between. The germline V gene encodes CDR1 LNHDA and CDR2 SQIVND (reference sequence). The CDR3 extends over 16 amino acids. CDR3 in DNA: TGTGCCAGTAGCCCGGAGGAGGGGACCTATAATTCACCCCTCCACTTT. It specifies CASSPEEGTYNSPLHF.

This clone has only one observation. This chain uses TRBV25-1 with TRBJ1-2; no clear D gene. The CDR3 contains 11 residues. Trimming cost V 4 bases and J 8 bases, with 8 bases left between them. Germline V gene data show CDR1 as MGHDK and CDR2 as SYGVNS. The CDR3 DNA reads TGTGCCAGCAGTGGTCCTCCCGGCTACACCTTC. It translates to CASSGPPGYTF.

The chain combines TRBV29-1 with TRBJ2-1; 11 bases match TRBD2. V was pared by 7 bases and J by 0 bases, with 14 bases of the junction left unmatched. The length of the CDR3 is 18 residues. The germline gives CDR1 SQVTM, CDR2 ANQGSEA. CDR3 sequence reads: CSGGRTSGPVSSYNEQFF. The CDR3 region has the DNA TGCAGCGGGGGCAGGACTAGCGGGCCTGTAAGCTCCTACAATGAGCAGTTCTTC.

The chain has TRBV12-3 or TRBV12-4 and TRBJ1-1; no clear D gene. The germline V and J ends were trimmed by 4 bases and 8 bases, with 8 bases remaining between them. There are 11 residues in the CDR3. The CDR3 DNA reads TGTGCCAGCAGTTCGTTGTTGGAAGCTTTCTTT. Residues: CASSSLLEAFF.

The CDR3 DNA reads as TGTGCCAGTAGTATAGCACGGGGGGCGATCCAAGAGACCCAGTACTTC. Its translation: CASSIARGAIQETQYF. The chain carries TRBV19 and TRBJ2-5; D perhaps matches TRBD2 (7 bases). V lost 1 base to trimming and J lost 1 base, with 13 bases between them. This CDR3 comprises 16 residues. Germline V gives CDR1 LNHDA, CDR2 SQIVND (reference sequence).

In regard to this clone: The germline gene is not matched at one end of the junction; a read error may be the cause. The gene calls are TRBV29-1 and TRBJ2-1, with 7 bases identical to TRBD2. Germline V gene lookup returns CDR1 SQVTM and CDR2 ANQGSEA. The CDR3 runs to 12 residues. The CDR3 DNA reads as TGTATTGGGGGGGAGCCCTACAATGAGCAGTTCTTC. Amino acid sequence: CIGGEPYNEQFF.

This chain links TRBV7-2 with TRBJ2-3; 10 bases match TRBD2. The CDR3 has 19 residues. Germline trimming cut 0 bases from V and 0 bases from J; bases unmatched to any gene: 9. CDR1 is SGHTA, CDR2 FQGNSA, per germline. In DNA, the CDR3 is TGTGCCAGCAGCTTAGCCCCACGTGGACTAGCGGCTAGCACAGATACGCAGTATTTT. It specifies CASSLAPRGLAASTDTQYF. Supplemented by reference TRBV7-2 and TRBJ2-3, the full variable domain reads GAGVSQSPSNKVTEKGKDVELRCDPISGHTALYWYRQSLGQGLEFLIYFQGNSAPDKSGLPSDRFSAERTGGSVSTLTIQRTQQEDSAVYLCASSLAPRGLAASTDTQYFGPGTRLTVL.

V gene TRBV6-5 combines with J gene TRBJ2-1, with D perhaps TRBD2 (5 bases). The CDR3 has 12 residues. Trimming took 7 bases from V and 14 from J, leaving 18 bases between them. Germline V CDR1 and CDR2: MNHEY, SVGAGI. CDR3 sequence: CASTHGVGTEFF. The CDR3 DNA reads TGTGCCAGCACCCACGGGGTTGGAACGGAGTTCTTC.

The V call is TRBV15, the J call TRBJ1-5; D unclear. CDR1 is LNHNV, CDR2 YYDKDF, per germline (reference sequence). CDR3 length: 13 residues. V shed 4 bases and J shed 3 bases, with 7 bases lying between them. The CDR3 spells CATSIQNNQPQHF. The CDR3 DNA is TGTGCCACCAGCATTCAAAACAATCAGCCCCAGCATTTT.

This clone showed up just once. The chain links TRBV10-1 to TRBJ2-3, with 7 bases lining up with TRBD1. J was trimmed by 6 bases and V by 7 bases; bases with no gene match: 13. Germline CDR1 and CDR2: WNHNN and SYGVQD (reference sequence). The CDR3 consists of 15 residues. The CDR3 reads CASTRDSGTHDTQYF. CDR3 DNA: TGCGCCAGCACACGGGACAGTGGGACCCACGATACGCAGTATTTT.

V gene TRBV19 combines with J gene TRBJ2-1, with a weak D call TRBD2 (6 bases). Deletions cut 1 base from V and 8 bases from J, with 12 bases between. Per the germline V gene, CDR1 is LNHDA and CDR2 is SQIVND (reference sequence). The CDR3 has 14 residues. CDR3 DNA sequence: TGTGCCAGTAGTATAGGTTCTAGCGTCCATGAGCAGTTCTTC. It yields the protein CASSIGSSVHEQFF.

CDR3 sequence: CASSSSRETEAFF. DNA for the CDR3: TGTGCCAGCAGCTCTTCACGGGAAACTGAAGCTTTCTTT. The chain couples TRBV7-3 to TRBJ1-1; D uncertain. The CDR3 spans 13 residues. Germline V lookup: CDR1 SGHTA, CDR2 FQGTGA. V lost 4 bases to trimming and J lost 5 bases, with 11 bases between them.

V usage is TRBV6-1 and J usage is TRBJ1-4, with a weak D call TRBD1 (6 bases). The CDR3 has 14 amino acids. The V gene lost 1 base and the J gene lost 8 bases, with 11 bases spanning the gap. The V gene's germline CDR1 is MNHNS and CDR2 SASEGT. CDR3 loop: CASSEDGGWEKLFF. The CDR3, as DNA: TGTGCCAGCAGTGAAGATGGGGGCTGGGAAAAACTGTTTTTT.

As DNA, the CDR3 is TGTGCCAGCAGCGGACAGGGGAACACTGAAGCTTTCTTT. It translates to CASSGQGNTEAFF. This chain joins TRBV14 and TRBJ1-1; 8 nucleotides match TRBD1. From germline, CDR1 is SGHDN and CDR2 FVKESK. This CDR3 comprises 13 residues. V lost 5 bases to trimming and J lost 1 base; unmatched junction nucleotides: 0.

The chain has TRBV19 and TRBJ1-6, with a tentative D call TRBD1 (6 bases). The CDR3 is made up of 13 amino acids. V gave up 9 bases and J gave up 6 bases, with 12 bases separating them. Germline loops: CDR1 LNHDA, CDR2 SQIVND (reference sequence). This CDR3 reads CASEDSLNSPLHF. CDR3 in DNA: TGTGCCAGCGAGGACAGCCTTAATTCACCCCTCCACTTT.

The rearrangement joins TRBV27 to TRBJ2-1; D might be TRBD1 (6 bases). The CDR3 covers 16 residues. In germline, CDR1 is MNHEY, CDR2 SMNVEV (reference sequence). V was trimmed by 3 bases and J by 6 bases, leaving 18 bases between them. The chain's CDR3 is CASSFTTGLSGNEQFF. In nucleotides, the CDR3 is TGTGCCAGCAGTTTTACGACAGGTCTCTCTGGCAATGAGCAGTTCTTC.

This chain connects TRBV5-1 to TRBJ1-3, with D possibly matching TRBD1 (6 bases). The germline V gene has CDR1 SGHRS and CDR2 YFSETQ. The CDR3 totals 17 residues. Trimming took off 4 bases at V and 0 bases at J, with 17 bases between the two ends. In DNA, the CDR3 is TGCGCCAGCAGCACGAGGACAGCGGATAGCTCTGGAAACACCATATATTTT. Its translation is CASSTRTADSSGNTIYF.

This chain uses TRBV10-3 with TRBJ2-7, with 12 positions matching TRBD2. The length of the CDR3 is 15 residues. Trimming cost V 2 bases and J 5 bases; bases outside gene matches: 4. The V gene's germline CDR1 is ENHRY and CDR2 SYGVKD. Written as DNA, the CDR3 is TGTGCCATCAGTGAGCCTAGCGGGAGGGCCGACGAGCAGTACTTC. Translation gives CAISEPSGRADEQYF.

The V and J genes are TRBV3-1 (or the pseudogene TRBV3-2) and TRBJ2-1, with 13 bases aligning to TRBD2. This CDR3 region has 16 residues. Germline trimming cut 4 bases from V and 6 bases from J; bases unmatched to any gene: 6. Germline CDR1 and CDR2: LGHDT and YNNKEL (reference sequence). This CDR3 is CASSPTGTSGTNEQFF. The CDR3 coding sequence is TGTGCCAGCAGCCCCACGGGGACTAGCGGGACCAATGAGCAGTTCTTC.

CDR3: CASSPLGLAGVNEQFF. The CDR3 bases are TGTGCCAGCAGCCCCCTGGGACTAGCGGGAGTAAATGAGCAGTTCTTC. The chain is built from TRBV7-3 and TRBJ2-1; 14 bases fit TRBD2. The CDR3 length is 16 residues. The V gene's germline CDR1 is SGHTA and CDR2 FQGTGA. The trim removed 5 bases at V and 7 bases at J, leaving 7 bases unmatched.

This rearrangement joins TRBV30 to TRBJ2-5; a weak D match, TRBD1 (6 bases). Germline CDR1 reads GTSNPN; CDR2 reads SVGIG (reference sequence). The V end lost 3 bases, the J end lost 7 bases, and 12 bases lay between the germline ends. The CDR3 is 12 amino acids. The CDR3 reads CAWRGAHVTQYF. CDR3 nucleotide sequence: TGTGCCTGGAGGGGGGCACACGTGACCCAGTACTTC.

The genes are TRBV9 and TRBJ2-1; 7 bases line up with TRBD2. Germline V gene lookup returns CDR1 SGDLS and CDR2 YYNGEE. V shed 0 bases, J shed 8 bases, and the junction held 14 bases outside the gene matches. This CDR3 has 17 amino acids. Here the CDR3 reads CASSVAGGRSIQHEQFF. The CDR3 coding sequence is TGTGCCAGCAGCGTAGCGGGGGGTCGATCTATACAGCATGAGCAGTTCTTC.

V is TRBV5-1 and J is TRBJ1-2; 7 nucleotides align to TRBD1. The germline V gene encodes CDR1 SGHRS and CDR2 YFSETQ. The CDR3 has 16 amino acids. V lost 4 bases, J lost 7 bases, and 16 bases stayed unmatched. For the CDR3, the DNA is TGCGCCAGCAGCCAATCCTCGGGCAGGGGGAAAGGTGGCTACACCTTC. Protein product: CASSQSSGRGKGGYTF.

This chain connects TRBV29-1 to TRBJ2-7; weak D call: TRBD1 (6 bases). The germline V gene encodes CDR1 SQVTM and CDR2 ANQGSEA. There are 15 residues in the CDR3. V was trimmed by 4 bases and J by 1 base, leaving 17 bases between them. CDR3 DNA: TGCAGCGTTGCTCAGGGGCCCACTATTTCCTACGAGCAGTACTTC. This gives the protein CSVAQGPTISYEQYF.

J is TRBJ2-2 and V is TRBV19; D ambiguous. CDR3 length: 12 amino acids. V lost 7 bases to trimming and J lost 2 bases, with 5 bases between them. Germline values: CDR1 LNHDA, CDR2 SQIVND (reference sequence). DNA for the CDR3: TGTGCCAGTAAAATAAACACCGGGGAGCTGTTTTTT. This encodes CASKINTGELFF.

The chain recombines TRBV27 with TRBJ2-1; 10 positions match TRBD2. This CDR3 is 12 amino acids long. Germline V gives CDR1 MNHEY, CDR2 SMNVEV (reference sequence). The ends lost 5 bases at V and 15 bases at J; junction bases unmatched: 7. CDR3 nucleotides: TGTGCCAGCAGTCCGGGACTAGCGACTTGGTTCTTC. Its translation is CASSPGLATWFF.

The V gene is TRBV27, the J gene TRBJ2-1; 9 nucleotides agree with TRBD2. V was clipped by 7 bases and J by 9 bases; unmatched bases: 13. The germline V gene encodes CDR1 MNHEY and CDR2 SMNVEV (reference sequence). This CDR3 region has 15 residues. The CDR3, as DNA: TGTGCCAGCAATGAAGCGGGAGGATCTACAAGTGAGCAGTTCTTC. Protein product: CASNEAGGSTSEQFF.